A selection of T cell receptor beta chains follows, all from one sample in a study of T cell repertoires in cytomegalovirus infection. TCRdb re-analysed the reads in MiXCR, keeping a single row per CDR3 protein. The data show approximately 770,000 distinct CDR3 sequences, about 29% seen once. Their specific antigens are unknown. Sequencing used cultured CD8+ T cells from PBMCs, obtained from culture after CMV antigen stimulation. The source of these receptors is a human donor in good health (CMV status not recorded). Some clones in this sample may be carry-over from other donors' samples. CDR3s include the opening cysteine and the closing phenylalanine or tryptophan. The order of the fields is V gene, J gene, clone size, D gene, CDR3 protein, CDR3 DNA. The D gene is left open where the match is weak. Clone sizes are given selectively: once, few, many, or a class where the clone is expanded.

V gene: TRBV7-9; J gene: TRBJ1-4; clone size: few; D gene: TRBD1; CDR3 protein: CASSPRDSPNEKLFF; CDR3 DNA: TGTGCCAGCAGCCCAAGGGACAGCCCTAATGAAAAACTGTTTTTT
V gene: TRBV11-1; J gene: TRBJ2-2; clone size: -; D gene: -; CDR3 protein: CASSFSVAGELFF; CDR3 DNA: TGTGCCAGCAGCTTTAGCGTCGCCGGGGAGCTGTTTTTT
V gene: TRBV4-1; J gene: TRBJ1-1; clone size: once; D gene: -; CDR3 protein: CASSQGDMNTVAFF; CDR3 DNA: TGCGCCAGCAGCCAAGGTGACATGAACACTGTTGCTTTCTTT
V gene: TRBV7-9; J gene: TRBJ1-3; clone size: -; D gene: -; CDR3 protein: CASSFRTSVGGNTIYF; CDR3 DNA: TGTGCCAGCAGTTTCAGGACCTCTGTAGGTGGAAACACCATATATTTT
V gene: TRBV24-1; J gene: TRBJ2-5; clone size: -; D gene: TRBD2; CDR3 protein: CAIGGASQETQYF; CDR3 DNA: TGTGCCATCGGGGGGGCTAGCCAAGAGACCCAGTACTTC
V gene: TRBV7-4; J gene: TRBJ1-1; clone size: few; D gene: -; CDR3 protein: CASSGGWTPSTEAFF; CDR3 DNA: TGTGCCAGCAGCGGGGGGTGGACGCCTTCAACTGAAGCTTTCTTT
V gene: TRBV7-2; J gene: TRBJ2-7; clone size: few; D gene: -; CDR3 protein: CASSLEYDLLEQYF; CDR3 DNA: TGTGCCAGCAGCTTAGAGTACGATTTGCTCGAGCAGTACTTC
V gene: TRBV6-2/TRBV6-3; J gene: TRBJ2-1; clone size: -; D gene: -; CDR3 protein: CASSYRPGSYNEQFF; CDR3 DNA: TGTGCCAGCAGTTACCGACCCGGCTCCTACAATGAGCAGTTCTTC
V gene: TRBV19; J gene: TRBJ2-1; clone size: -; D gene: -; CDR3 protein: CASSMAPSDLYNEQFF; CDR3 DNA: TGTGCCAGTAGTATGGCCCCCTCGGACCTCTACAATGAGCAGTTCTTC
V gene: TRBV6-6; J gene: TRBJ1-6; clone size: -; D gene: -; CDR3 protein: CASSSPGSNSPLHF; CDR3 DNA: TGTGCCAGCAGTAGCCCGGGGAGTAATTCACCCCTCCACTTT
V gene: TRBV5-6; J gene: TRBJ2-5; clone size: -; D gene: -; CDR3 protein: CASSRFGGLRETQYF; CDR3 DNA: TGTGCCAGCAGTCGGTTTGGGGGGCTGAGAGAGACCCAGTACTTC
V gene: TRBV12-3/TRBV12-4; J gene: TRBJ1-5; clone size: -; D gene: -; CDR3 protein: CASNLGGNQPQHF; CDR3 DNA: TGTGCCAGCAACCTCGGGGGCAATCAGCCCCAGCATTTT
V gene: TRBV6-5; J gene: TRBJ1-6; clone size: few; D gene: -; CDR3 protein: CASSYSPHSKDAYNSPLHF; CDR3 DNA: TGTGCCAGCAGTTACTCGCCCCACTCCAAGGACGCCTATAATTCACCCCTCCACTTT
V gene: TRBV24-1; J gene: TRBJ2-1; clone size: few; D gene: -; CDR3 protein: CATSSSHLPDEQFF; CDR3 DNA: TGTGCCACCAGTAGCTCGCACCTTCCGGATGAGCAGTTCTTC
V gene: TRBV7-8; J gene: TRBJ2-2; clone size: many; D gene: -; CDR3 protein: CASSLVVINTGELFF; CDR3 DNA: TGTGCCAGCAGCTTAGTAGTCATAAACACCGGGGAGCTGTTTTTT
V gene: TRBV7-2; J gene: TRBJ2-2; clone size: few; D gene: TRBD1; CDR3 protein: CASSYYLGQGNPGELFF; CDR3 DNA: TGTGCCAGCAGCTATTACCTAGGACAGGGGAATCCCGGGGAGCTGTTTTTT